This T cell receptor beta chain is from a study of cytomegalovirus exposure and HLA in healthy donors. This clone was detected only a few times. V dropped 6 bases and J dropped 5 bases, with 19 bases sitting between them. The CDR3 is 15 amino acids. The V gene's germline CDR1 is MNHEY and CDR2 SMNVEV (reference sequence). The PCR ran on 60 Vbeta and 13 Jbeta primers. The assay was immunoSEQ multiplex PCR, and TCRdb's table has in-frame clones only and misses some. The sample has under 200,000 clones, around 80% seen once. The receptor was isolated from a woman aged 45 to 65 in good health and CMV-seropositive. The chain employs TRBV27 and TRBJ1-1; D is perhaps TRBD1 (6 bases). Sequencing was done on a sample of PBMCs. The DNA of the CDR3 is TGTGCCAGCAGGTGGGGGCGAGAGGGATCAACTGAAGCTTTCTTT. Residues: CASRWGREGSTEAFF.